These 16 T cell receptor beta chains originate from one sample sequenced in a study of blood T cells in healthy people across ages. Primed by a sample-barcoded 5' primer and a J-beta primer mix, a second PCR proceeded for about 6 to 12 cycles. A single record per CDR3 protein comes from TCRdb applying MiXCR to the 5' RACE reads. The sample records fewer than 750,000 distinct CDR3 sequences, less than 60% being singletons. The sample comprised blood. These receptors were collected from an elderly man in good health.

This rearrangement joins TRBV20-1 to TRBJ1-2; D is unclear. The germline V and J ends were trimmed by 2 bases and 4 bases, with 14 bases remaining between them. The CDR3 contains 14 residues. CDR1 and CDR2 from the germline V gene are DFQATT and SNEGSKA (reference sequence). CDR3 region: CSARRDDVTYGYTF. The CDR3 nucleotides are TGCAGTGCTAGACGCGACGATGTTACCTATGGCTACACCTTC.

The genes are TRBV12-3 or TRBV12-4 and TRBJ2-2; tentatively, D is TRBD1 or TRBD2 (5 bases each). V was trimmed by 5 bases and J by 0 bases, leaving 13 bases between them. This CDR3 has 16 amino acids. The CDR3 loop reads CASSPLGGANTGELFF. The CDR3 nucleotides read TGTGCCAGCAGTCCCCTTGGGGGAGCGAACACCGGGGAGCTGTTTTTT.

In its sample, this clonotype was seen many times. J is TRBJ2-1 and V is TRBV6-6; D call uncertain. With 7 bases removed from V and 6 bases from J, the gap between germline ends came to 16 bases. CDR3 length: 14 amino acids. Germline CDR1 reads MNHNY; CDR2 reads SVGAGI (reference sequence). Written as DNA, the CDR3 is TGTGCCAGCACCTTACAGCAGGCCTTCAATGAGCAGTTCTTC. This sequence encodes CASTLQQAFNEQFF.

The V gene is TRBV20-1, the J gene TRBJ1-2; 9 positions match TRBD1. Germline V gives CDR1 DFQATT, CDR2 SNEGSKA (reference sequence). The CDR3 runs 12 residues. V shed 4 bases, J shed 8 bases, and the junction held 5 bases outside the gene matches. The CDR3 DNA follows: TGCAGTGCTACCGGGACAGGGAGGGGCTACACCTTC. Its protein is CSATGTGRGYTF.

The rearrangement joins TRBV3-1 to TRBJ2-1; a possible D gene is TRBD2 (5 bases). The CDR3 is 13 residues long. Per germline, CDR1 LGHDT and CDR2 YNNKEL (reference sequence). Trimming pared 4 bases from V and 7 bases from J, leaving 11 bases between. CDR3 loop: CASSPRRGNEQFF. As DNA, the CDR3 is TGTGCCAGCAGCCCCCGGCGCGGGAATGAGCAGTTCTTC.

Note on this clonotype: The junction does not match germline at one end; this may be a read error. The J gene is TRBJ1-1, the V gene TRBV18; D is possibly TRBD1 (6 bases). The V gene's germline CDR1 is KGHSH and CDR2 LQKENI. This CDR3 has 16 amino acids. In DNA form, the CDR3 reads TGTGGCAGCTCAACCTGGACAGTTGGGGGGAACACTGAAGCTTTCTTT. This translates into CGSSTWTVGGNTEAFF.

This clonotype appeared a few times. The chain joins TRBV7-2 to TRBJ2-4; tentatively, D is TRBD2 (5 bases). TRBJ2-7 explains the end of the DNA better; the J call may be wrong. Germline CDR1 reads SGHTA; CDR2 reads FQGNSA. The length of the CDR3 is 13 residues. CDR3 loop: CASSSGRDYEQYF. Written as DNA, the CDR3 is TGTGCCAGCAGCTCCGGACGGGACTACGAGCAGTACTTC.

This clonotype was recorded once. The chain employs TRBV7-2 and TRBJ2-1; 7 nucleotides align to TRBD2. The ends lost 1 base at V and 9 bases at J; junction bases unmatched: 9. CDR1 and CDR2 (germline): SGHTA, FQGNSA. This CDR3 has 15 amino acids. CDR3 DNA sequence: TGTGCCAGCAGCTTAGTCGGACTAGGTTCTTTTGAGCAGTTCTTC. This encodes CASSLVGLGSFEQFF.

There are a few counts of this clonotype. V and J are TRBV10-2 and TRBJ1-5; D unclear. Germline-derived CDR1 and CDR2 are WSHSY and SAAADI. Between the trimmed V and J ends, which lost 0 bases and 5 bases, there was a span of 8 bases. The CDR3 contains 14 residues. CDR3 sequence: CASSESTRYQPQHF. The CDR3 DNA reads TGCGCCAGCAGTGAGTCGACCCGGTATCAGCCCCAGCATTTT.

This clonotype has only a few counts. The chain's CDR3 is CASSLDPPNEQFF. The CDR3 DNA reads as TGTGCCAGCAGCCTCGACCCGCCGAATGAGCAGTTCTTC. This chain links TRBV3-1 with TRBJ2-1; D remains unclear. V was shortened by 4 bases and J by 7 bases, with 11 bases between the two germline ends. Germline CDR1 is LGHDT and CDR2 is YNNKEL (reference sequence). There are 13 residues in the CDR3.

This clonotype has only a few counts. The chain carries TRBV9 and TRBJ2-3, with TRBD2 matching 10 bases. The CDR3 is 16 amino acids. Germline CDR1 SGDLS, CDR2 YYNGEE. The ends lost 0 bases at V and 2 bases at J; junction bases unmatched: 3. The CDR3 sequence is CASSVGAGGDTDTQYF. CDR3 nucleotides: TGTGCCAGCAGCGTAGGAGCGGGGGGGGACACAGATACGCAGTATTTT.

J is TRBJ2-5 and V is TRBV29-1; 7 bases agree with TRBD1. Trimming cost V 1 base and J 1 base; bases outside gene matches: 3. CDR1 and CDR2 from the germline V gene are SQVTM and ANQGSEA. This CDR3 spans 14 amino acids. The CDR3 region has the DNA TGCAGCGTTGAAGGACAGGGACCCCAAGAGACCCAGTACTTC. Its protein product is CSVEGQGPQETQYF.

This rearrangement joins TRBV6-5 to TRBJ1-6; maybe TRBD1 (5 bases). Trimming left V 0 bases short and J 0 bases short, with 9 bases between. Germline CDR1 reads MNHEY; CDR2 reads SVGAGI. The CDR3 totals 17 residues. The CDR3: CASSYSRGSSYNSPLHF. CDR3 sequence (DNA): TGTGCCAGCAGTTACTCACGGGGGAGCTCCTATAATTCACCCCTCCACTTT.

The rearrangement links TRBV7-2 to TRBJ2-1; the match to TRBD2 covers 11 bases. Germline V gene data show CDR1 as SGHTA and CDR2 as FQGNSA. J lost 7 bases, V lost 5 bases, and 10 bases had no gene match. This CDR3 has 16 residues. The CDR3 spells CASSVKTSGNLNEQFF. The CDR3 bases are TGTGCCAGCAGCGTGAAGACTAGCGGGAATTTGAATGAGCAGTTCTTC.

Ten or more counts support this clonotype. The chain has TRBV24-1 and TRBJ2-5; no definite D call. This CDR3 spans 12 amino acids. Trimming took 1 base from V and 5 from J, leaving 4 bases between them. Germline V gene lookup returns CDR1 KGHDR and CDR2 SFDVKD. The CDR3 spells CATSDFGETQYF. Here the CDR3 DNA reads TGTGCCACCAGTGATTTTGGGGAGACCCAGTACTTC.

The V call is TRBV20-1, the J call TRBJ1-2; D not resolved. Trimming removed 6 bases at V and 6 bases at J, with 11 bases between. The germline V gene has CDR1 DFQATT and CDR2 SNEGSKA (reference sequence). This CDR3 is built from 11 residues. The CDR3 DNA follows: TGCAGTGCAGTTTGGACCCATGGCTACACCTTC. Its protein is CSAVWTHGYTF.